The 21 T cell receptor beta chains reported below all come from one sample, sequenced in a study of blood T cell repertoires in COVID-19. Profiling relied on immunoSEQ multiplex PCR, and the TCRdb table lists in-frame clones only, not all of them. Among approximately 110,000 clones listed, roughly 84% were seen once. Sequenced: peripheral blood. Every receptor here comes from a woman aged 70-85 years who had recovered from COVID-19.

The rearrangement links TRBV12-3 or TRBV12-4 to TRBJ2-5; D is unresolved. The CDR3 contains 11 residues. Trimming cost V 6 bases and J 3 bases, with 5 bases left between them. The CDR3 here is CASSLEETQYF. In nucleotides, the CDR3 is TGTGCCAGCAGCCTAGAAGAGACCCAGTACTTC.

This sequence joins TRBV2 and TRBJ1-1, with TRBD1 matching 9 bases. Germline V gives CDR1 SNHLY, CDR2 FYNNEI. After removal of 6 bases from V and 8 bases from J, the junction contained 16 bases not matched to a gene. The CDR3 runs 16 residues. CDR3 region: CASRSPGQGASAEAFF. CDR3 nucleotides: TGTGCCAGCAGATCCCCGGGACAGGGCGCATCCGCGGAAGCTTTCTTT.

The rearrangement links TRBV13 to TRBJ2-7, with 7 positions matching TRBD1. Trimming at V came to 5 bases and at J to 0 bases, leaving 7 bases not matched to a gene. The CDR3 extends over 15 amino acids. Germline V gene sequence: CDR1 PRHDT, CDR2 FYEKMQ (reference sequence). CDR3 nucleotides: TGTGCCAGCAGCCCAACTAACAGGGGCTCCTACGAGCAGTACTTC. Residues: CASSPTNRGSYEQYF.

This clone has only one observation. The rearrangement uses TRBV27 and TRBJ2-5; TRBD2 aligns across 8 bases. Germline CDR1 reads MNHEY; CDR2 reads SMNVEV (reference sequence). This CDR3 has 15 amino acids. Trimming removed 3 bases from V and 5 bases from J; junction bases left unmatched: 8. The CDR3 spells CASSFGTREGETQYF. The CDR3, as DNA: TGTGCCAGCAGTTTCGGGACCCGGGAGGGGGAGACCCAGTACTTC.

DNA of the CDR3: TGTGCCAGCAGCTCCCGACTAGCGGGCTCCTACAATGAGCAGTTCTTC. Translated: CASSSRLAGSYNEQFF. The genes are TRBV6-2 or TRBV6-3 and TRBJ2-1; TRBD2 agrees at 10 bases. The CDR3 is 16 amino acids. With 6 bases clipped from V and 0 bases from J, the junction kept 5 bases outside the gene matches. From germline, CDR1 is MNHEY and CDR2 SVGEGT.

The chain links TRBV24-1 to TRBJ2-2; 9 nucleotides agree with TRBD1. CDR3 length: 19 residues. V shed 3 bases, J shed 2 bases, and the junction held 12 bases outside the gene matches. The germline gives CDR1 KGHDR, CDR2 SFDVKD. CDR3 nucleotides: TGTGCCACCAGTGATCCACCGGGACAGGGTCACATCAACACCGGGGAGCTGTTTTTT. It specifies CATSDPPGQGHINTGELFF.

This chain uses TRBV7-3 with TRBJ2-1; possible D gene TRBD2, 6 bases. Germline CDR1 SGHTA, CDR2 FQGTGA. There are 15 residues in the CDR3. V was pared by 1 base and J by 4 bases, with 11 bases between. The CDR3 sequence is CASSLNGRGYNEQFF. The CDR3, as DNA: TGTGCCAGCAGCTTAAACGGGAGAGGTTACAATGAGCAGTTCTTC. Full variable domain (missing parts from reference TRBV7-3 and TRBJ2-1): GAGVSQTPSNKVTEKGKYVELRCDPISGHTALYWYRQSLGQGPEFLIYFQGTGAADDSGLPNDRFFAVRPEGSVSTLKIQRTERGDSAVYLCASSLNGRGYNEQFFGPGTRLTVL.

The rearrangement links TRBV27 to TRBJ2-1; 8 positions agree with TRBD1. Germline V gives CDR1 MNHEY, CDR2 SMNVEV (reference sequence). V dropped 4 bases and J dropped 10; count of bases not matched to a gene: 9. The length of the CDR3 is 14 residues. This CDR3 reads CASSSDRVYGEQFF. CDR3 DNA: TGTGCCAGCAGTTCGGACAGGGTATACGGGGAGCAGTTCTTC.

The V and J genes are TRBV9 and TRBJ2-1, with 8 positions matching TRBD2. This CDR3 is built from 16 residues. Germline CDR1 SGDLS, CDR2 YYNGEE. V lost 0 bases and J lost 4; bases outside the gene matches: 6. CDR3 region: CASSVGGRGVYNEQFF. CDR3 DNA: TGTGCCAGCAGCGTAGGTGGGCGGGGGGTGTACAATGAGCAGTTCTTC. The full variable domain, its missing parts supplied by reference TRBV9 and TRBJ2-1, is DSGVTQTPKHLITATGQRVTLRCSPRSGDLSVYWYQQSLDQGLQFLIQYYNGEERAKGNILERFSAQQFPDLHSELNLSSLELGDSALYFCASSVGGRGVYNEQFFGPGTRLTVL.

The chain combines TRBV6-5 with TRBJ2-7, with TRBD1 matching over 9 bases. Unmatched junction bases numbered 5, after V lost 6 bases and J lost 5 bases. The CDR3 has 13 residues. CDR1 and CDR2 from the germline V gene are MNHEY and SVGAGI. Here the CDR3 DNA reads TGTGCCAGCAGAGAGACAGGGGGAAACGAGCAGTACTTC. Translated, it gives CASRETGGNEQYF.

This chain's CDR3 is CATSVGRARTGELFF. The CDR3 DNA reads TGTGCCACCAGTGTGGGCAGGGCACGGACCGGGGAGCTGTTTTTT. V and J are TRBV24-1 and TRBJ2-2, with D maybe TRBD1 (5 bases). Germline V gene lookup returns CDR1 KGHDR and CDR2 SFDVKD. With 5 bases removed from V and 5 bases from J, the gap between germline ends came to 14 bases. The CDR3 extends over 15 amino acids.

The gene calls are TRBV18 and TRBJ2-5; 7 bases line up with TRBD1. Germline assignment: CDR1 KGHSH and CDR2 LQKENI. The CDR3 runs to 13 residues. J gave up 4 bases and V 5 bases, and 4 bases lay outside the gene matches. CDR3 sequence: CASSRGRSETQYF. CDR3 bases: TGTGCCAGCTCAAGGGGGCGATCAGAGACCCAGTACTTC.

The rearrangement joins TRBV6-6 to TRBJ1-3, with D possibly TRBD1 on 5 matching bases. CDR1 is MNHNY and CDR2 is SVGAGI in the germline V gene (reference sequence). The V and J ends lost 7 bases and 1 base respectively, with 17 bases between them. This CDR3 is 16 amino acids long. The CDR3 here is CASIKAGGGSGNTIYF. The CDR3 nucleotides are TGTGCCAGCATTAAGGCCGGGGGGGGTTCTGGAAACACCATATATTTT.

The rearrangement links TRBV5-6 to TRBJ1-5; the D is unclear. CDR3 length: 16 residues. Germline V gives CDR1 SGHDT, CDR2 YYEEEE. Trimming stripped 4 bases from V and 0 bases from J, with 14 bases between. CDR3 sequence reads: CASSRGPAHSNQPQHF. In DNA, the CDR3 is TGTGCCAGCAGCCGCGGCCCGGCCCATAGCAATCAGCCCCAGCATTTT.

This clone was counted between two and nine times. V usage is TRBV30 and J usage is TRBJ1-5; 12 positions agree with TRBD1. The junction had 4 bases not matched to a gene; V was cut back by 3 bases and J by 1 base. CDR3 size: 16 residues. The V gene's germline CDR1 is GTSNPN and CDR2 SVGIG (reference sequence). This chain's CDR3 is CAWRGTGGESNQPQHF. The DNA of the CDR3 is TGTGCCTGGAGGGGGACAGGGGGCGAGAGCAATCAGCCCCAGCATTTT.

The chain uses TRBV10-3 and TRBJ1-2, with TRBD1 matching over 8 bases. CDR1 and CDR2 from the germline V gene are ENHRY and SYGVKD. After removal of 6 bases from V and 5 bases from J, the junction contained 11 bases not matched to a gene. The CDR3 totals 15 residues. In nucleotides, the CDR3 is TGTGCCATCAGACCACAGCCAGGGGGCGAGTATGGCTACACCTTC. Encoded protein: CAIRPQPGGEYGYTF.

The chain recombines TRBV28 with TRBJ1-4; TRBD1 matches 9 bases. The CDR3 runs to 15 residues. V dropped 5 bases and J dropped 7; count of bases not matched to a gene: 8. Germline lookup yields CDR1 MDHEN and CDR2 SYDVKM. Here the CDR3 DNA reads TGTGCCAGCAGTCCTCCGGGACAGGGTGGTGAAAAACTGTTTTTT. Residues: CASSPPGQGGEKLFF.

V is TRBV3-1 (or the pseudogene TRBV3-2) and J is TRBJ2-3; D possibly corresponds to TRBD2 (6 bases). V lost 4 bases to trimming and J lost 2 bases, with 16 bases between them. Germline assignment: CDR1 LGHDT and CDR2 YNNKEL (reference sequence). CDR3 length: 16 amino acids. This chain's CDR3 is CASSRTTQRATDTQYF. DNA of the CDR3: TGTGCCAGCAGCCGGACTACCCAGCGGGCCACAGATACGCAGTATTTT.

The chain combines TRBV24-1 with TRBJ1-1, with 9 positions matching TRBD1. Germline V gives CDR1 KGHDR, CDR2 SFDVKD. Losses at the gene ends were 3 bases for V and 7 bases for J; bases not matched to a gene: 2. This CDR3 contains 13 residues. DNA of the CDR3: TGTGCCACCAGTGATGTGGGACAGGGTGAAGCTTTCTTT. This translates into CATSDVGQGEAFF.

The chain uses TRBV2 and TRBJ2-7; 7 bases line up with TRBD1. The V gene end was trimmed by 7 bases and the J gene end by 3 bases; junction bases not matched to a gene: 6. Germline CDR1 SNHLY, CDR2 FYNNEI. The CDR3 consists of 13 residues. The CDR3 region has the DNA TGTGCCAGCATAGGTGACAGGGACTACGAGCAGTACTTC. It translates to CASIGDRDYEQYF.

The V call is TRBV7-9, the J call TRBJ1-5; 9 nucleotides line up with TRBD1. The CDR3 extends over 16 amino acids. V shed 5 bases, J shed 5 bases, and the junction held 10 bases outside the gene matches. Looked up from germline, CDR1 is SEHNR and CDR2 is FQNEAQ (reference sequence). DNA of the CDR3: TGTGCCAGCAGCCGCTATACAGGGGGCGGCGATCAGCCCCAGCATTTT. It yields the protein CASSRYTGGGDQPQHF.